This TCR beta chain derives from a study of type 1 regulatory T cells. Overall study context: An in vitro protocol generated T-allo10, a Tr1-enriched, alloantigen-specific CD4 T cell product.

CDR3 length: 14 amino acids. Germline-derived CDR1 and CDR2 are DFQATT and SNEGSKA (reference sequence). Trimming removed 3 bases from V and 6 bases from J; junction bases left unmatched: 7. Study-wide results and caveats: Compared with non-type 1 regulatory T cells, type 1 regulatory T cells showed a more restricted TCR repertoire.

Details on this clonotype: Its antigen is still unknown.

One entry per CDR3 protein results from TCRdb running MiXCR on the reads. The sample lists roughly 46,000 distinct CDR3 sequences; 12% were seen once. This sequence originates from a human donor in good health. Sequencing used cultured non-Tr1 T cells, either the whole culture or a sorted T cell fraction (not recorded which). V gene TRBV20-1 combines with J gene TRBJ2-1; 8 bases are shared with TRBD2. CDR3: CSASGRARGNEQFF. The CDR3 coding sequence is TGCAGTGCTAGCGGGAGGGCTCGGGGCAATGAGCAGTTCTTC.